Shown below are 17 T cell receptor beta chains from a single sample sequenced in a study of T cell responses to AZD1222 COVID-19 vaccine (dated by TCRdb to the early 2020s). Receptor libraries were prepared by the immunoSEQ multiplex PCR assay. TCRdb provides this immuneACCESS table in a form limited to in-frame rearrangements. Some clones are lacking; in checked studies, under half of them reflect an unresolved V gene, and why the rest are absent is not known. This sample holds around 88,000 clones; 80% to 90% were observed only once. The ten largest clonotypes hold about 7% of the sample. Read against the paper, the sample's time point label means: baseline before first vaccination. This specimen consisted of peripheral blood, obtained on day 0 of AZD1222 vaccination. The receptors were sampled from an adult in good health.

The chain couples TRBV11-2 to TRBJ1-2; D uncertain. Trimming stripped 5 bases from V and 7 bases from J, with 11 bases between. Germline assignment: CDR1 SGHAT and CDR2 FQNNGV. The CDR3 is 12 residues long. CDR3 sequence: CASSPESGGYTF. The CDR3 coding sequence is TGTGCCAGCAGCCCTGAATCGGGTGGCTACACCTTC.

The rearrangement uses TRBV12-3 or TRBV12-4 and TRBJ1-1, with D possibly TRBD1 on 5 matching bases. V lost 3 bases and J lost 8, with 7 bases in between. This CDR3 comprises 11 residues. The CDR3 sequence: CASSLRGEAFF. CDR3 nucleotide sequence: TGTGCCAGCAGTTTGCGGGGGGAAGCTTTCTTT.

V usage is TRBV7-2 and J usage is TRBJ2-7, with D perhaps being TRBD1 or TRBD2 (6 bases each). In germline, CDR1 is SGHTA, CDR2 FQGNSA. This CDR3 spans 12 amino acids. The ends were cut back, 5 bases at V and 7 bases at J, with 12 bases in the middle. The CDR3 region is CASSRTGREQYF. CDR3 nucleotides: TGTGCCAGCAGCCGCACAGGGAGGGAGCAGTACTTC.

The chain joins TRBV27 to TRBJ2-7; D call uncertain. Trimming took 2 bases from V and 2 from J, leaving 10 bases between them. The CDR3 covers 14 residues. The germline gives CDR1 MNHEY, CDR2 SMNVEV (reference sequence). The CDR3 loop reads CASSLILTPYEQYF. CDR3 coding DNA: TGTGCCAGCAGTTTAATACTAACACCCTACGAGCAGTACTTC.

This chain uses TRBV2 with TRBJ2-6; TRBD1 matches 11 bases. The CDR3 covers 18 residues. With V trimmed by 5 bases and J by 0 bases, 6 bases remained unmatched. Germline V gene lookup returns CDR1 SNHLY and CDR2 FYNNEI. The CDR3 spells CASSKGTGGSSGANVLTF. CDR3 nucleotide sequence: TGTGCCAGCAGTAAAGGGACAGGGGGGAGCTCTGGGGCCAACGTCCTGACTTTC.

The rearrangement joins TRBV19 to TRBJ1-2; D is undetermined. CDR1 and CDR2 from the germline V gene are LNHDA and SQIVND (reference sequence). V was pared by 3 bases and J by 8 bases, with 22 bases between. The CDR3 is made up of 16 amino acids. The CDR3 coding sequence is TGTGCCAGTAGTATCCCGTCGGTAGGGCGACTAAGCGGCTACACCTTC. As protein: CASSIPSVGRLSGYTF.

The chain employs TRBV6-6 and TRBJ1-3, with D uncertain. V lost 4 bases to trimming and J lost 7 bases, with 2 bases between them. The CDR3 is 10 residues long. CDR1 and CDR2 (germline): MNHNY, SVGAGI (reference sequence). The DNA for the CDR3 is TGTGCCAGCAGTTCTAACACCATATATTTT. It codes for CASSSNTIYF.

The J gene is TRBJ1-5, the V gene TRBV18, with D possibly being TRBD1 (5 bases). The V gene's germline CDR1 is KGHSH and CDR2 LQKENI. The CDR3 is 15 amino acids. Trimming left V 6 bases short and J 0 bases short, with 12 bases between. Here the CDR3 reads CASSLTADSNQPQHF. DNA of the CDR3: TGTGCCAGCTCGTTGACAGCGGATAGCAATCAGCCCCAGCATTTT.

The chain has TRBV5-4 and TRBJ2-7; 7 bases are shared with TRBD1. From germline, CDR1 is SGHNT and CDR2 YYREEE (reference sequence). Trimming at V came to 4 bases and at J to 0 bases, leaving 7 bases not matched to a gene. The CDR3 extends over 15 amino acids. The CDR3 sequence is CASSQDRIHSYEQYF. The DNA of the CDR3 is TGTGCCAGCAGCCAGGACAGGATACACTCCTACGAGCAGTACTTC. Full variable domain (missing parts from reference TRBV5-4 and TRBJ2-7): ETGVTQSPTHLIKTRGQQVTLRCSSQSGHNTVSWYQQALGQGPQFIFQYYREEENGRGNFPPRFSGLQFPNYSSELNVNALELDDSALYLCASSQDRIHSYEQYFGPGTRLTVT.

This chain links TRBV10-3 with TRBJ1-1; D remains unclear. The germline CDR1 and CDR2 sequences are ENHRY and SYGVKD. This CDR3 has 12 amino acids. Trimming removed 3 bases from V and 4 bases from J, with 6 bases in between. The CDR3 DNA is TGTGCCATCAGTGACAGCGTCACTGAAGCTTTCTTT. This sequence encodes CAISDSVTEAFF.

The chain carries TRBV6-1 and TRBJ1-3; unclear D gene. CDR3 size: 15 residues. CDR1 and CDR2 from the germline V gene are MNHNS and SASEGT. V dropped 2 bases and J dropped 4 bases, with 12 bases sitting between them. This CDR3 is CASSEQQSFGNTIYF. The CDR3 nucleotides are TGTGCCAGCAGTGAACAACAGTCTTTCGGAAACACCATATATTTT.

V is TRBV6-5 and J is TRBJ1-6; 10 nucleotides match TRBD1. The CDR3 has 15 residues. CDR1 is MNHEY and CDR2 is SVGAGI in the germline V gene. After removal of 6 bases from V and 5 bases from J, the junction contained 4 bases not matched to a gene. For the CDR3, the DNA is TGTGCCAGCAGGGGGGACAGGGGCCATAATTCACCCCTCCACTTT. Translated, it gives CASRGDRGHNSPLHF.

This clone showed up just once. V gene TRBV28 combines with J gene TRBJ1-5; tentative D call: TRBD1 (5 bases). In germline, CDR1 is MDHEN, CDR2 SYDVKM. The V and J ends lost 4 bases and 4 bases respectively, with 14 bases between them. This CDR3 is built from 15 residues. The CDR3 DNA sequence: TGTGCCAGCAGTTCGGCAGGGCCATATAATCAGCCCCAGCATTTT. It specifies CASSSAGPYNQPQHF.

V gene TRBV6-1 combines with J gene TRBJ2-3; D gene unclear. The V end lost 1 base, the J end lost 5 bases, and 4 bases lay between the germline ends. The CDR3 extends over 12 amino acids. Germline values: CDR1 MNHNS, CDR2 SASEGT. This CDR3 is CASSEELDTQYF. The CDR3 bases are TGTGCCAGCAGTGAAGAGCTAGATACGCAGTATTTT.

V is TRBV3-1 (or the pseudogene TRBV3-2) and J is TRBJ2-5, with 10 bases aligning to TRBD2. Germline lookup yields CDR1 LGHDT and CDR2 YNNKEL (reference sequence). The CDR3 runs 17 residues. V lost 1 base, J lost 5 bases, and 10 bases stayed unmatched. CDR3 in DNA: TGTGCCAGCAGCCAAGGGTCTAGCGGGAGTGTGGCGGAGACCCAGTACTTC. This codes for CASSQGSSGSVAETQYF.

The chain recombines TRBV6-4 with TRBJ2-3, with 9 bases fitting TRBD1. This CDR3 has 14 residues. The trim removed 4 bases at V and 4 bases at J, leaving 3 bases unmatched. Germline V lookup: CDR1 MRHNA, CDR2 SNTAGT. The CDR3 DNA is TGTGCCAGCAGTGCTGGACAGGGGTCAGATACGCAGTATTTT. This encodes CASSAGQGSDTQYF.

Here the CDR3 reads CASSLQGDGSPLHF. DNA of the CDR3: TGTGCCAGCAGTTTACAGGGGGACGGTTCACCCCTCCACTTT. The chain couples TRBV2 to TRBJ1-6; 8 positions agree with TRBD1. Germline loops: CDR1 SNHLY, CDR2 FYNNEI. CDR3 length: 14 residues. Trimming took 5 bases from V and 9 from J; bases not matched to a gene: 6.